This entry describes one TCR beta chain. A much larger clone differs by one base, so this may be a read error. Axillary draining lymph nodes of breast cancer patients supplied the node samples. The data were taken from a study of breast tumors, draining lymph nodes, adjacent tissues. TCRdb called the multiplex PCR reads again in MiXCR, with one record for every CDR3 protein. The sample has some 130,000 distinct CDR3 sequences, over 20% seen once. The sequence was collected from a female donor with breast cancer. Some clones in this sample may be carry-over from other donors' samples. Sequenced sample: axillary lymph node tissue.

In DNA, the CDR3 is TGTGCCAGCGCCTCCGGGGCTGAATATGGCTACACCTTC. Its translation: CASASGAEYGYTF. The rearrangement joins TRBV7-9 to TRBJ1-2, with D perhaps TRBD1 (5 bases). This CDR3 spans 13 amino acids. V lost 8 bases, J lost 5 bases, and 15 bases lay in between. CDR1 is SEHNR, CDR2 FQNEAQ, per germline (reference sequence).